A single sample is the source of the 12 T cell receptor beta chains below, sequenced in a study of shared clonotypes between healthy human individuals. Terminally differentiated effector memory CD45RA+ cells were excluded from the naive CD8 cells, which were CD45RO-negative and positively selected for CCR7. Here immunoSEQ multiplex PCR was the method, and the copy in TCRdb shows in-frame clones only, minus some. The sample holds 2 million or so clones, around 96% seen once. What was sequenced was naive CD8+ T cells sorted from blood. Every receptor here comes from a young man in good health.

The chain employs TRBV5-1 and TRBJ1-2; D uncertain. V lost 4 bases, J lost 8 bases, and 6 bases lay in between. This CDR3 is 10 amino acids long. Per the germline V gene, CDR1 is SGHRS and CDR2 is YFSETQ. The CDR3 sequence is CASSQQGYTF. The CDR3 DNA follows: TGCGCCAGCAGCCAACAGGGCTACACCTTC.

This chain connects TRBV7-8 to TRBJ1-2; tentative D call: TRBD1 (5 bases). This CDR3 contains 14 residues. V lost 2 bases to trimming and J lost 3 bases, with 10 bases between them. The V gene's germline CDR1 is SGHVS and CDR2 FQNEAQ. This CDR3 is CASSLNGGDYGYTF. In DNA, the CDR3 is TGTGCCAGCAGCTTAAATGGGGGGGACTATGGCTACACCTTC.

Comments on this clone: This specimen includes other DNA sequences encoding the same CDR3. In nucleotides, the CDR3 is TGTGCCAGCAGTCTTCGGGGGCTCAGCTCCTACGAGCAGTACTTC. Protein: CASSLRGLSSYEQYF. V and J are TRBV27 and TRBJ2-7; D is possibly TRBD1 or TRBD2 (6 bases each). CDR1 MNHEY and CDR2 SMNVEV come from the germline V gene (reference sequence). The CDR3 spans 15 residues. Trimming took 5 bases from V and 0 from J, leaving 14 bases between them.

The chain is built from TRBV19 and TRBJ1-1, with D maybe TRBD1 (5 bases). Germline lookup yields CDR1 LNHDA and CDR2 SQIVND (reference sequence). Trimming took 7 bases from V and 7 from J, leaving 13 bases between them. The CDR3 loop spans 12 amino acids. The CDR3 region is CASKQGSGEAFF. In nucleotides, the CDR3 is TGTGCCAGTAAGCAGGGTTCGGGTGAAGCTTTCTTT.

The J gene is TRBJ1-1, the V gene TRBV4-1; 8 positions match TRBD1. Looked up from germline, CDR1 is MGHRA and CDR2 is YSYEKL. Trimming at V came to 5 bases and at J to 3 bases, leaving 8 bases not matched to a gene. This CDR3 region has 15 residues. In nucleotides, the CDR3 is TGCGCCAGCAGCGTCGGACAGGGAGAGGACACTGAAGCTTTCTTT. Its translation is CASSVGQGEDTEAFF.

The chain combines TRBV30 with TRBJ1-3; TRBD1 matches 10 bases. CDR1 is GTSNPN and CDR2 is SVGIG in the germline V gene (reference sequence). The V segment lost 5 bases and the J segment 2 bases; nucleotides outside the gene matches: 0. The CDR3 sequence is 13 residues long. CDR3: CAWGTGAGNTIYF. In DNA form, the CDR3 reads TGTGCCTGGGGGACAGGGGCTGGAAACACCATATATTTT.

The sample holds one count of this clone. CDR3 in amino acids: CASVPNGGDEQFF. The CDR3 coding sequence is TGTGCCAGCGTTCCCAACGGGGGCGATGAGCAGTTCTTC. The chain combines TRBV7-9 with TRBJ2-1; D tentatively fits TRBD1 or TRBD2 (6 bases each). Germline V lookup: CDR1 SEHNR, CDR2 FQNEAQ (reference sequence). The CDR3 length is 13 residues. Trimming took off 8 bases at V and 8 bases at J, with 16 bases between the two ends.

Concerning this clone: Distinct nucleotide sequences in the sample also encode this CDR3. The rearrangement uses TRBV5-4 and TRBJ2-5; the match to TRBD2 covers 7 bases. From germline, CDR1 is SGHNT and CDR2 YYREEE (reference sequence). The CDR3 contains 14 residues. The V and J ends lost 5 bases and 5 bases, in that order; junction bases with no gene match: 9. The CDR3 sequence: CASSRTLGGETQYF. Here the CDR3 DNA reads TGTGCCAGCAGTCGGACGTTGGGAGGGGAGACCCAGTACTTC.

The chain uses TRBV10-1 and TRBJ1-6; no firm D call. Trimming stripped 6 bases from V and 0 bases from J, with 12 bases between. Germline CDR1 is WNHNN and CDR2 is SYGVQD (reference sequence). CDR3 length: 16 amino acids. The CDR3 sequence is CASRVAVSSYNSPLHF. The CDR3 DNA is TGCGCCAGCAGAGTGGCAGTGAGCTCCTATAATTCACCCCTCCACTTT.

The chain combines TRBV10-1 with TRBJ2-7, with 12 bases identical to TRBD1. The J segment lost 6 bases and the V segment lost 3 bases, leaving 6 bases of the junction unmatched. The CDR3 has 15 amino acids. The germline CDR1 and CDR2 sequences are WNHNN and SYGVQD (reference sequence). The CDR3: CASSDRGQGASEQYF. DNA for the CDR3: TGCGCCAGCAGTGATCGGGGACAGGGGGCAAGCGAGCAGTACTTC.

This chain joins TRBV4-1 and TRBJ2-7; possible D gene TRBD2, 5 bases. V dropped 0 bases and J dropped 5 bases, with 17 bases sitting between them. The CDR3 has 16 residues. Looked up from germline, CDR1 is MGHRA and CDR2 is YSYEKL. CDR3 residues: CASSQDMAYEGHEQYF. The CDR3 bases are TGCGCCAGCAGCCAAGATATGGCATATGAGGGCCACGAGCAGTACTTC.

V usage is TRBV13 and J usage is TRBJ1-1, with D possibly matching TRBD1 (5 bases). This CDR3 comprises 14 residues. Germline V gene data show CDR1 as PRHDT and CDR2 as FYEKMQ (reference sequence). V gave up 4 bases and J gave up 2 bases, with 11 bases separating them. CDR3 nucleotide sequence: TGTGCCAGCAGCTCCCCAGGGTCAAACACTGAAGCTTTCTTT. As protein: CASSSPGSNTEAFF.